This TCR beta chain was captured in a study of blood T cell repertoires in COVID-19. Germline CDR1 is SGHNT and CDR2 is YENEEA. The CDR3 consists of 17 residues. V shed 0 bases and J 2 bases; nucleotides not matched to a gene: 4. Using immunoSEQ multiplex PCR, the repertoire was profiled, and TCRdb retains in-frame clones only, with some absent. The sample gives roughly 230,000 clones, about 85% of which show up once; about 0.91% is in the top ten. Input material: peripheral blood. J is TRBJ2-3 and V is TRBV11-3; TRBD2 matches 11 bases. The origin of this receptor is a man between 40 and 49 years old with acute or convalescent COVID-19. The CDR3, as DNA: TGTGCCAGCAGCTTAGAAGGACTAGCGGGCCTCACAGATACGCAGTATTTT. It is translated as CASSLEGLAGLTDTQYF.